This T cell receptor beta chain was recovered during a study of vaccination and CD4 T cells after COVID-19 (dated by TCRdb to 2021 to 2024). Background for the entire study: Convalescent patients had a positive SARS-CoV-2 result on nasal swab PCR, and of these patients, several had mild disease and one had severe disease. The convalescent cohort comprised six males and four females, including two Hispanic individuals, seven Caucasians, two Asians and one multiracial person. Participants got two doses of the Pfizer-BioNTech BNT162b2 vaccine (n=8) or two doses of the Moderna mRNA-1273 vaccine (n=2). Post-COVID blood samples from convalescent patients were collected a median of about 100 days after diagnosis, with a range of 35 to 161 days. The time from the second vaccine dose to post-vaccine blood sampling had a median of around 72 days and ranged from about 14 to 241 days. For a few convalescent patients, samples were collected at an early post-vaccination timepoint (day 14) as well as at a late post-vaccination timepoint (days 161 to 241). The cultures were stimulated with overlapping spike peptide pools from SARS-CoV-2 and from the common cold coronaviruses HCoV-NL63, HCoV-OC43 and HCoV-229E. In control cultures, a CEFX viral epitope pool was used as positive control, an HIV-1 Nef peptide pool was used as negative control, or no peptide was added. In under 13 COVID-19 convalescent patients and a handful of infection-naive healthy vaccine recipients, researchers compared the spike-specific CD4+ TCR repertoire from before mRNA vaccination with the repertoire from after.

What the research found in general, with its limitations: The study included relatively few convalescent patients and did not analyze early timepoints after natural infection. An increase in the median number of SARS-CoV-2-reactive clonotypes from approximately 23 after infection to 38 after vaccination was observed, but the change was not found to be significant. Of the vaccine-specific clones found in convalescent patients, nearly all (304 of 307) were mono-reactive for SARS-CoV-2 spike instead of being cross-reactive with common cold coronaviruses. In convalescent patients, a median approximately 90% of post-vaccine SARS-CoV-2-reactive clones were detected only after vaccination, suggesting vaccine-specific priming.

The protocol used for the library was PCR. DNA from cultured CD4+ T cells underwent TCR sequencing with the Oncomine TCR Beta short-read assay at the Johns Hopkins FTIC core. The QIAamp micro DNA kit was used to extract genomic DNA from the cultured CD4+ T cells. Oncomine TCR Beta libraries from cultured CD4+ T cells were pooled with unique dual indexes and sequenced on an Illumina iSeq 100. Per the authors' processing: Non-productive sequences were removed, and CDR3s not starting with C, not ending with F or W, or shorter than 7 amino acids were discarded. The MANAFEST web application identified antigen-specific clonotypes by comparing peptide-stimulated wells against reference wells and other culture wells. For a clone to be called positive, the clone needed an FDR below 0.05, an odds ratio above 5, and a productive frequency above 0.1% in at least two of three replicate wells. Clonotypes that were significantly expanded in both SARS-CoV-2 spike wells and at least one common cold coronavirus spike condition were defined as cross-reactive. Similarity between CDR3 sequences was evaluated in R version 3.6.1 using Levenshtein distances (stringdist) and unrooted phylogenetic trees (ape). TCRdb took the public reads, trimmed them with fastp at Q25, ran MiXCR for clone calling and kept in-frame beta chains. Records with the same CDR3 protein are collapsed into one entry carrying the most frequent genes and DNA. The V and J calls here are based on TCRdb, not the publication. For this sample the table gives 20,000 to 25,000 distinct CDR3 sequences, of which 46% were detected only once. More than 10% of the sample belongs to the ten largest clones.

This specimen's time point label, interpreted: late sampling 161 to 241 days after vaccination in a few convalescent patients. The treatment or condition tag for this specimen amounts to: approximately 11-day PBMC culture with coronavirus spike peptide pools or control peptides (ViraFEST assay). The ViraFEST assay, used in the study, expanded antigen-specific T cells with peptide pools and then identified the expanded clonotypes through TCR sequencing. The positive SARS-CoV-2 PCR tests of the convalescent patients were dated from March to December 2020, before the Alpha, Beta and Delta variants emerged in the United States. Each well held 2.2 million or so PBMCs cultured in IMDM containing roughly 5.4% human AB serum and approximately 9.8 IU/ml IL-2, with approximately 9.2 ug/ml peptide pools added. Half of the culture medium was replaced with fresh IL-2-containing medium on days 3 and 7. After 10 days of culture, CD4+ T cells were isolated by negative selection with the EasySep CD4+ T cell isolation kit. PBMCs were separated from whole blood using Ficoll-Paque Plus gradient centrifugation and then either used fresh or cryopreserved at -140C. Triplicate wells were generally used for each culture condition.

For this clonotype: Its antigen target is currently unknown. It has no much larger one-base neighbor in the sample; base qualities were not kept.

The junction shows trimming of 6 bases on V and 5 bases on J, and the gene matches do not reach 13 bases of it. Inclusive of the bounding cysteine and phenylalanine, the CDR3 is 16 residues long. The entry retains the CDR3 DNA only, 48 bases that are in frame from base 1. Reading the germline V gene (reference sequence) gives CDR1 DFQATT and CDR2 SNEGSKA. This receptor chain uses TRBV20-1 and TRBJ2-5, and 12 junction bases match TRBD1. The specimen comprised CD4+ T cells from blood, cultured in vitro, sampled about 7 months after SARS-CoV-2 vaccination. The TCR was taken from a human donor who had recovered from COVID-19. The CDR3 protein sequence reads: CSARGGRDRGLETQYF. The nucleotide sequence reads TGCAGTGCCCGCGGGGGCCGGGACAGGGGGCTGGAGACCCAGTACTTC.